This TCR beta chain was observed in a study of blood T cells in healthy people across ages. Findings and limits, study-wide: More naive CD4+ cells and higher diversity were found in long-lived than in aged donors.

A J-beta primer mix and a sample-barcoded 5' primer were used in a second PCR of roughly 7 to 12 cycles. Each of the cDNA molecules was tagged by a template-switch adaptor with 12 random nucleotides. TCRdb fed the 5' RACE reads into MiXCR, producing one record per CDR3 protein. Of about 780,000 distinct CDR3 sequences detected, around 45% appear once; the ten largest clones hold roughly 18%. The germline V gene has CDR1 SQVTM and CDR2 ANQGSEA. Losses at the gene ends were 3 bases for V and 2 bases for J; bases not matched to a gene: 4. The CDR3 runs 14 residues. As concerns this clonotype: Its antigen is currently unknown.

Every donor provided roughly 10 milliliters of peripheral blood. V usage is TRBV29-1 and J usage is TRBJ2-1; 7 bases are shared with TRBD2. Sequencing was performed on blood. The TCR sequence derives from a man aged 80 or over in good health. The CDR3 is CSVDAGDPYNEQFF. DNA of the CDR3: TGCAGCGTTGATGCGGGAGATCCCTACAATGAGCAGTTCTTC.